Listed here are 7 T cell receptor beta chains from one sample, sequenced in a study of T cell repertoires in cytomegalovirus infection. TCRdb analysed the reads with MiXCR anew, one entry per CDR3 protein. The table lists more than 400,000 distinct CDR3 sequences, about a quarter of them singletons, with roughly 13% in the top ten. The sequencing sample was made of PBMCs. These receptors were obtained from a human donor in good health (CMV status not recorded). Some clones in this sample may be carry-over from other donors' samples.

The CDR3 reads CAGGQGNFYEQYF. CDR3 sequence (DNA): TGTGCCGGTGGACAGGGAAACTTCTACGAGCAGTACTTC. The gene calls are TRBV6-2 or TRBV6-3 and TRBJ2-7; TRBD1 agrees at 8 bases. V shed 11 bases, J shed 3 bases, and the junction held 9 bases outside the gene matches. CDR1 and CDR2 (germline): MNHEY, SVGEGT. The CDR3 contains 13 residues.

This clonotype was recorded a few times. The rearrangement uses TRBV20-1 and TRBJ2-5; no clear D. The germline V gene encodes CDR1 DFQATT and CDR2 SNEGSKA (reference sequence). The CDR3 is 14 residues long. With 6 bases removed from V and 5 bases from J, the gap between germline ends came to 19 bases. The CDR3 here is CSAHLSQAPETQYF. Here the CDR3 DNA reads TGCAGTGCCCATCTGTCCCAAGCTCCCGAGACCCAGTACTTC.

This clonotype was detected only a few times. This chain links TRBV11-2 with TRBJ1-1, with unresolved D. CDR1 is SGHAT and CDR2 is FQNNGV in the germline V gene. V was trimmed by 1 base and J by 3 bases, leaving 6 bases between them. The CDR3 is 13 amino acids. The CDR3 DNA is TGTGCCAGCAGCTTAGTATTGGACACTGAAGCTTTCTTT. This gives the protein CASSLVLDTEAFF.

The CDR3 sequence is CASSLMRSQTYEQYF. CDR3 in DNA: TGTGCCAGCAGCCTCATGAGATCGCAAACCTACGAGCAGTACTTC. The J gene is TRBJ2-7, the V gene TRBV6-5; D remains ambiguous. The CDR3 contains 15 residues. Germline V CDR1 and CDR2: MNHEY, SVGAGI. V lost 6 bases, J lost 2 bases, and 17 bases lay in between.

This chain uses TRBV10-3 with TRBJ2-7; 9 nucleotides align to TRBD1. The trim removed 11 bases at V and 0 bases at J, leaving 8 bases unmatched. Germline CDR1 reads ENHRY; CDR2 reads SYGVKD. The CDR3 runs 14 residues. CDR3 nucleotides: TGTGCCGCAACAGGGGGCCGGACCTCCTACGAGCAGTACTTC. Translated: CAATGGRTSYEQYF.

A few counts support this clonotype. The chain carries TRBV29-1 and TRBJ2-7; no clear D. Looked up from germline, CDR1 is SQVTM and CDR2 is ANQGSEA. The ends were cut back, 3 bases at V and 6 bases at J, with 21 bases in the middle. This CDR3 has 15 residues. CDR3 sequence reads: CSVEVWGEVAGEQYF. DNA of the CDR3: TGCAGCGTTGAGGTATGGGGTGAGGTAGCCGGCGAGCAGTACTTC.

This sequence joins TRBV28 and TRBJ1-1, with D unresolved. Germline V gives CDR1 MDHEN, CDR2 SYDVKM. The CDR3 sequence is 12 residues long. Trimming shortened V by 6 bases and J by 7 bases, and 12 bases separated the two germline ends. The CDR3 DNA reads TGTGCCAGCAGCTCCCCCGGCCGTGAAGCTTTCTTT. Its protein is CASSSPGREAFF.